This TCR beta chain was obtained from a study of blood T cell repertoires in COVID-19. In the study overall: Spain, Italy and the United States supplied samples that represented acute and convalescent COVID-19. T cells, B-cell-depleted T cells, or PBMCs supplied cDNA or gDNA.

CDR1 SGHTA and CDR2 FQGNSA come from the germline V gene. The CDR3 extends over 14 amino acids. The V end lost 1 base, the J end lost 7 bases, and 11 bases lay between the germline ends. In the original analysis: Amplification of reference gene primers was used by the study to estimate nucleated cell counts. The data were produced by immunoSEQ multiplex PCR, yet TCRdb's version contains in-frame clones alone and is incomplete. That table furnishes V, J and clone size, whereas the DNA furnished D and trimming. The profile shows fewer than 200,000 clones, under 90% of them singletons. The chain combines TRBV7-2 with TRBJ2-4; D ambiguous. The origin of this receptor is a woman of 80 years or more with acute or convalescent COVID-19. Sequenced sample: peripheral blood. CDR3 loop: CASSLGAARNIQYF. The CDR3 nucleotides read TGTGCCAGCAGCTTAGGGGCCGCAAGGAACATTCAGTACTTC.